A selection of T cell receptor beta chains follows, all from one sample in a study of response to subunit inactivated influenza vaccine. TCRdb processed the RT-PCR reads anew with MiXCR; each CDR3 protein has one entry. The sample lists a few hundred thousand distinct CDR3 sequences, 11% occurring once. A further study also used this sample, focusing on T cells expressing NK-cell markers.

The material was PBMCs from blood, obtained on the day of vaccination. The receptors here all came from a man aged 50 to 59 who received an inactivated influenza vaccine. CDR3s include the opening cysteine and the closing phenylalanine or tryptophan. Fields, in order: V gene, clone size, D gene, J gene, CDR3 DNA, CDR3 protein. The D gene is left open where the match is weak. Size is stated for part of the rows, as once, few or many counts, or as a class when the clone is expanded.

TRBV2	.	TRBD1	TRBJ2-3	TGTGCCAGCAGCGGCCCGGGAGGGACAGGGGGCCGTGACACAGATACGCAGTATTTT	CASSGPGGTGGRDTDTQYF
TRBV5-1	few	.	TRBJ2-6	TGCGCCAGCAGCTTAAACCGGGACTCTTTGATCTCTGGGGCCAACGTCCTGACTTTC	CASSLNRDSLISGANVLTF
TRBV29-1	.	.	TRBJ2-1	TGCAGCGTCACAGGTTATAGCTCCTACAATGAGCAGTTCTTC	CSVTGYSSYNEQFF
TRBV29-1	.	TRBD1	TRBJ1-2	TGCAGCGTTGAAGATCCCGACAGGGGGAGTTTCTATGGCTACACCTTC	CSVEDPDRGSFYGYTF
TRBV5-1	many	.	TRBJ2-7	TGCGCCAGCAGCCCCGGGACGGAGCAGTACTTC	CASSPGTEQYF
TRBV7-8	.	TRBD1	TRBJ1-2	TGTGCCAGCAGCTTTCTGTCGACAGGGGGTTACTATGGCTACACCTTC	CASSFLSTGGYYGYTF
TRBV12-3/TRBV12-4	many	TRBD2	TRBJ2-5	TGTGCCAGCAGCATTAGCGGGACGATCCAAGAGACCCAGTACTTC	CASSISGTIQETQYF
TRBV6-1	many	.	TRBJ1-2	TGTGCCAGCTACAAGGGTCAGGGGCTACTGTCTAACTATGGCTACACCTTC	CASYKGQGLLSNYGYTF
TRBV19	few	.	TRBJ2-2	TGTGCCAGTAGTCTCTCAACTAACACCGGGGAGCTGTTTTTT	CASSLSTNTGELFF
TRBV9	.	.	TRBJ1-2	TGTGCCAGCAGCGTAGTCGGGACACATAACTATGGCTACACCTTC	CASSVVGTHNYGYTF
TRBV14	few	.	TRBJ1-1	TGTGCCAGCAGCCTAACCGGGCCTGAAGCTTTCTTT	CASSLTGPEAFF
TRBV25-1	few	TRBD1	TRBJ2-7	TGTGCCAGCAGTGAATCATTCAGGGGGAACGAGCAGTACTTC	CASSESFRGNEQYF
TRBV12-3/TRBV12-4	few	TRBD1	TRBJ1-6	TGTGCCAGCAGGACCGGGACAGGGGTTTCACCCCTCCACTTT	CASRTGTGVSPLHF
TRBV20-1	.	.	TRBJ2-3	TGCAGTGCTAGAGATCAAGGTTCTGGTGGCACAGATACGCAGTATTTT	CSARDQGSGGTDTQYF
TRBV18	.	TRBD1	TRBJ2-5	TGTGCCATCTCGCAGGGGACAGGGGGTGAAGAGACCCAGTACTTC	CAISQGTGGEETQYF
TRBV6-2/TRBV6-3	.	TRBD1	TRBJ2-3	TGTGCCAGCAGTCACGGACAGGTCGAGTATTTT	CASSHGQVEYF
TRBV6-1	many	.	TRBJ1-5	TGTGCCAGCAGTGAAAGAACGGGAAGGGTGGGTCAGCCCCAGCATTTT	CASSERTGRVGQPQHF
TRBV6-2/TRBV6-3	.	.	TRBJ2-7	TGTGCCAGCCATTGGCGGGTCGGCTCCTACGAGCAGTACTTC	CASHWRVGSYEQYF
TRBV20-1	few	TRBD2	TRBJ2-1	TGCAGTGTGAAGGGACTAGTTGGTGAGCAGTTCTTC	CSVKGLVGEQFF
TRBV18	few	TRBD1	TRBJ1-1	TGTGCCAGCTCATTGCGGGACAGGGGGCATCGGTTAAGCACTGAAGCTTTCTTT	CASSLRDRGHRLSTEAFF
TRBV10-3	many	.	TRBJ2-1	TGTGCCATCAGTGATTCTTATGAGCAGTTCTTC	CAISDSYEQFF
TRBV28	.	TRBD1	TRBJ1-2	TGTGCCAGCAGTCCCTGGGACAGCAACTATGGCTACACCTTC	CASSPWDSNYGYTF
TRBV15	few	.	TRBJ2-1	TGTGCCACCAGCAGATCTTCCGGACTACAGGATGAGCAGTTCTTC	CATSRSSGLQDEQFF
TRBV20-1	few	.	TRBJ1-4	TGCAGTGCTAGAGCGGGGGGCCCTGAAAAACTGTTTTTT	CSARAGGPEKLFF
TRBV4-3	.	TRBD2	TRBJ2-1	TGCGCCAGCAGCAAAGGACTAGTATTAGGTGAGCAGTTCTTC	CASSKGLVLGEQFF
TRBV6-1	.	.	TRBJ2-1	TGTGCCAGCAGACCCCGACAGTACAATGAGCAGTTCTTC	CASRPRQYNEQFF
TRBV5-1	.	.	TRBJ2-1	TGCGCCAGCAGCTTGGAGCTAGCGCCTGGAGGAAAGCAGTTCTTC	CASSLELAPGGKQFF
TRBV7-2	.	.	TRBJ2-5	TGTGCCAGCAGCTTAGCTAACGATGGGACCCAGTACTTC	CASSLANDGTQYF
TRBV28	few	TRBD1	TRBJ2-7	TGTGCCAGCAGTCTGACAGGGTCAACAAACGAGCAGTACTTC	CASSLTGSTNEQYF
TRBV11-1	few	.	TRBJ2-1	TGTGCCAGCAGCCTGACGACTAGTGGCTTCTCATACAATGAGCAGTTCTTC	CASSLTTSGFSYNEQFF
TRBV5-1	many	TRBD2	TRBJ2-1	TGCGCCAGCAGTCTTTCGGGGGGGCCAAGGAATGAGCAGTTCTTC	CASSLSGGPRNEQFF